This T cell receptor (beta chain) was profiled in a study of early T cells in non-severe SARS-CoV-2 infection. Germline-derived CDR1 and CDR2 are MNHNS and SASEGT. Trimming stripped 4 bases from V and 15 bases from J, with 13 bases between. The CDR3 covers 11 residues. TCRdb called the 5' RACE reads again in MiXCR, with one record for every CDR3 protein. The repertoire holds 75,000 to 80,000 distinct CDR3 sequences, with approximately 11% as singletons. The clonotype originates from an adult who was a healthcare worker with PCR-confirmed SARS-CoV-2 infection or an uninfected control (not recorded which). This rearrangement joins TRBV6-1 to TRBJ2-1; weak D call: TRBD1 (5 bases). The sample in question was whole blood, obtained at baseline. The CDR3 sequence is CASSVGTGLFF. The CDR3, as DNA: TGTGCCAGCAGTGTAGGTACAGGTCTGTTCTTC.